This T cell receptor (beta chain) was recorded in a study of vaccination effects on CD4 cells after COVID-19. Profiled with immunoSEQ multiplex PCR; TCRdb holds only in-frame clones, not every one. The sample gives roughly 16,000 clones, 75% to 80% of which show up once; approximately 17% is in the top ten. Sequencing followed a ViraFEST assay step that expanded antigen-specific CD4+ T cells with viral peptide pools. Upon completion of roughly ten days in culture, CD4+ T cells were isolated. Participants were given two doses of BNT162b2 or mRNA-1273 vaccine. The CDR3 loop spans 16 amino acids. V trimming: 5 bases; J trimming: 1 base; junction bases outside the gene matches: 6. CDR1 and CDR2 (germline): SGHRS, YFSETQ. On this clone: Its antigen remains unknown.

This chain links TRBV5-1 with TRBJ2-3, with 11 bases identical to TRBD1. The sequence came from a human donor who received a COVID-19 vaccine. The sample consisted of CD4+ T cells from PBMCs cultured with HCoV-NL63 spike peptides, taken after COVID-19 vaccination. The CDR3 sequence: CASRPGQGARTDTQYF. The DNA of the CDR3 is TGCGCCAGCAGACCCGGACAGGGGGCCCGCACAGATACGCAGTATTTT.